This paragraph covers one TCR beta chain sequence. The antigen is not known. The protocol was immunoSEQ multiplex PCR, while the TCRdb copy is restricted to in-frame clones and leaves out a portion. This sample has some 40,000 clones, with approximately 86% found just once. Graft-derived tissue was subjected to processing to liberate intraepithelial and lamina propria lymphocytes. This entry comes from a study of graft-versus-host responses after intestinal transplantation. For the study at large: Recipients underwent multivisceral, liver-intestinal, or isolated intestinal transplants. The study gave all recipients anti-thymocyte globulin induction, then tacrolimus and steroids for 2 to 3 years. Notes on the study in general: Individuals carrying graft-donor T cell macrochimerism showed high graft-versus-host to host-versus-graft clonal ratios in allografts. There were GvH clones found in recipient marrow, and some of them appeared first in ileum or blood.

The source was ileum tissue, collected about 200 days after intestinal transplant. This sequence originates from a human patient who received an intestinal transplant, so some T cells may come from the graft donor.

CDR3 bases: TGCGCCAGCAGCCAACAATCCAGGACCGGGGGGTGGGAGCAGTTCTTC. Its translation: CASSQQSRTGGWEQFF. The V call is TRBV4-1, the J call TRBJ2-1, with 7 bases aligning to TRBD2. CDR3 length equals 16 residues. V dropped 2 bases and J dropped 10; count of bases not matched to a gene: 14. The germline V gene encodes CDR1 MGHRA and CDR2 YSYEKL.